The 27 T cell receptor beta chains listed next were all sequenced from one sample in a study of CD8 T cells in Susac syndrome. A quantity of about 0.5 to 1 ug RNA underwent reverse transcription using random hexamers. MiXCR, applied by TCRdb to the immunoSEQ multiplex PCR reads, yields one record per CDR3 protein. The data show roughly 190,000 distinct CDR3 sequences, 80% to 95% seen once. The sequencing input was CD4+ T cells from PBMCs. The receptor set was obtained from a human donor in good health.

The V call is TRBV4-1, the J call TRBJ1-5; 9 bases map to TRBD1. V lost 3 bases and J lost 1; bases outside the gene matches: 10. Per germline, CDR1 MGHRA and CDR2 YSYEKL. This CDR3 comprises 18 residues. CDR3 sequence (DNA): TGCGCCAGCAGCCACCCGGGACAGGGTTTTATGAGCAATCAGCCCCAGCATTTT. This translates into CASSHPGQGFMSNQPQHF.

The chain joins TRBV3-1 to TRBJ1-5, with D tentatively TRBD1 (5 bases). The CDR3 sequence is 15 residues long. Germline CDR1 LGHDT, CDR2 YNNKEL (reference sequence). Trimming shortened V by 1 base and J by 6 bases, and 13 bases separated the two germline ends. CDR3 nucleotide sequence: TGTGCCAGCAGCCAAGTAGGGGCGGTAGGTCAGCCCCAGCATTTT. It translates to CASSQVGAVGQPQHF.

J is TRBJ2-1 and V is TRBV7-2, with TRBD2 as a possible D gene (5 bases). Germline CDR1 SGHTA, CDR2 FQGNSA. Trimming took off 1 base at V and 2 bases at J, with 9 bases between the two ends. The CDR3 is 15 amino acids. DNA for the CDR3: TGTGCCAGCAGCTTAGACCAGCGGCCCTACAATGAGCAGTTCTTC. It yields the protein CASSLDQRPYNEQFF. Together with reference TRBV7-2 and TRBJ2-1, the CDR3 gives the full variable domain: GAGVSQSPSNKVTEKGKDVELRCDPISGHTALYWYRQSLGQGLEFLIYFQGNSAPDKSGLPSDRFSAERTGGSVSTLTIQRTQQEDSAVYLCASSLDQRPYNEQFFGPGTRLTVL.

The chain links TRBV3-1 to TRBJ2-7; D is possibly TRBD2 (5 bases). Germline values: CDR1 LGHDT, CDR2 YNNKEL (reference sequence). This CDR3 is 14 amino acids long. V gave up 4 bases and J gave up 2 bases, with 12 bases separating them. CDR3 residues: CASSLRGLTYEQYV. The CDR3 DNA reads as TGTGCCAGCAGCCTACGAGGGCTTACCTACGAGCAGTACGTC.

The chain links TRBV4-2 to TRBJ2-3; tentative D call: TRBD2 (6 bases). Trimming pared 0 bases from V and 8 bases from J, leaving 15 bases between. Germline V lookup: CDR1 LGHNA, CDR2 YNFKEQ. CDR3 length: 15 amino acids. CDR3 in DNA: TGTGCCAGCAGCCAAGAGACGGCGACGGGAGTTACGCAGTATTTT. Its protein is CASSQETATGVTQYF.

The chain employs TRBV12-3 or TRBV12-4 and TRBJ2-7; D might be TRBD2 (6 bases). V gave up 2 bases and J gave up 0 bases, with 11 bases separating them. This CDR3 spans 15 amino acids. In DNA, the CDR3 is TGTGCCAGCAGTTTATGGGGGGTAGGCTCCTACGAGCAGTACTTC. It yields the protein CASSLWGVGSYEQYF.

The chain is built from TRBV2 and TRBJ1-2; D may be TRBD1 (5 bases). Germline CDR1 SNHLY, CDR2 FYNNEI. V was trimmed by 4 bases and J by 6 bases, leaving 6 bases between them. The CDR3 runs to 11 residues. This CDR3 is CASSGGHGYTF. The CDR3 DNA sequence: TGTGCCAGCAGTGGGGGCCATGGCTACACCTTC.

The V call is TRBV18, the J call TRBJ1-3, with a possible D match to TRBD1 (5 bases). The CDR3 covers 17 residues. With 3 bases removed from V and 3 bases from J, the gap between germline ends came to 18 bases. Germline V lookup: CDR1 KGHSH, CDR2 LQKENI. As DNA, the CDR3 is TGTGCCAGCTCACCTCCCCGGTCGGGGGTTAGTGGAAACACCATATATTTT. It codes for CASSPPRSGVSGNTIYF.

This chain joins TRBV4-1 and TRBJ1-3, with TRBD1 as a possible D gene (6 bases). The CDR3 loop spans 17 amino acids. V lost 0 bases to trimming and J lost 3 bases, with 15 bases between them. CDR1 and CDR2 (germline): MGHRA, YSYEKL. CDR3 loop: CASSQDKQGRIGNTIYF. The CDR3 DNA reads TGCGCCAGCAGCCAAGATAAGCAGGGGCGGATTGGAAACACCATATATTTT.

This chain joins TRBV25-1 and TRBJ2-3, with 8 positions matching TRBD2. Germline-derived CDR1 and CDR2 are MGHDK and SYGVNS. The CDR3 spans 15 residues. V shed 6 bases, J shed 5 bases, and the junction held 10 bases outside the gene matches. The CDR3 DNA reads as TGTGCCAGCAGCGTTCCGGGGGGGTTTGGAGATACGCAGTATTTT. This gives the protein CASSVPGGFGDTQYF.

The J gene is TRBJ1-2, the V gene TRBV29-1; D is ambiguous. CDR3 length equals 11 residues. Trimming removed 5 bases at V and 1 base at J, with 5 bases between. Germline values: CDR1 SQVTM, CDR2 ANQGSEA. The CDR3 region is CSVSINYGYTF. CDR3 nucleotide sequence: TGCAGCGTTTCCATTAACTATGGCTACACCTTC. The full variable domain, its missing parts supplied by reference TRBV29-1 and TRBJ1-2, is SAVISQKPSRDICQRGTSLTIQCQVDSQVTMMFWYRQQPGQSLTLIATANQGSEATYESGFVIDKFPISRPNLTFSTLTVSNMSPEDSSIYLCSVSINYGYTFGSGTRLTVV.

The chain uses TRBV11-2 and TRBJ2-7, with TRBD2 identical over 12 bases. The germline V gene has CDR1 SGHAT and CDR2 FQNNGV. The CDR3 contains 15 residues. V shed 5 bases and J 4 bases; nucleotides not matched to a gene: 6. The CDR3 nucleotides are TGTGCCAGCAGCCTCCGGACTAGCGGGGCGTACGAGCAGTACGTC. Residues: CASSLRTSGAYEQYV.

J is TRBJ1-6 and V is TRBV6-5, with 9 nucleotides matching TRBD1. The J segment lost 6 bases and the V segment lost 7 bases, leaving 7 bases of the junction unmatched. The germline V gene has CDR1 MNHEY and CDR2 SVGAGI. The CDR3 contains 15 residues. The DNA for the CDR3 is TGTGCCAGCAACCGGGACAGGGCACGTAATTCACCCCTCCACTTT. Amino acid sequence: CASNRDRARNSPLHF.

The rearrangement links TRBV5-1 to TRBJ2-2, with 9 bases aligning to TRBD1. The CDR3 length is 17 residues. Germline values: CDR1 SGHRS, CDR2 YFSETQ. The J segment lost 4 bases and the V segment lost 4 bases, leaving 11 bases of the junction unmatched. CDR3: CASSHIPGQGATGELFF. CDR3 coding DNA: TGCGCCAGCAGCCATATACCGGGACAGGGAGCCACCGGGGAGCTGTTTTTT.

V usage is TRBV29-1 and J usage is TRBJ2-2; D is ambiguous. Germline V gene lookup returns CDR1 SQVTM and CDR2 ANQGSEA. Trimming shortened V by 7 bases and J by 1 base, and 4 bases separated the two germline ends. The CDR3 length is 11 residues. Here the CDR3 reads CSGGNTGELFF. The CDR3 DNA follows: TGCAGCGGGGGGAACACCGGGGAGCTGTTTTTT.

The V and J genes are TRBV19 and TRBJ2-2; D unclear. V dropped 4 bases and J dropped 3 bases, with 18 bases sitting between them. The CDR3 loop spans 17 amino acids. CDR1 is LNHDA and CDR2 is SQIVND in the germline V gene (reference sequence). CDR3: CASSKAGVQIYTGELFF. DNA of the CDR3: TGTGCCAGTAGTAAGGCTGGGGTCCAGATATACACCGGGGAGCTGTTTTTT.

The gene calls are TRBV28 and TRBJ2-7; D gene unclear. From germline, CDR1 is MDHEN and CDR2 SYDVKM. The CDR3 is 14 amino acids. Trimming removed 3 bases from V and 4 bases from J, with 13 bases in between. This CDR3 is CASSFPGNSYEQYV. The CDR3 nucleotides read TGTGCCAGCAGTTTTCCAGGTAATTCTTACGAGCAGTACGTC.

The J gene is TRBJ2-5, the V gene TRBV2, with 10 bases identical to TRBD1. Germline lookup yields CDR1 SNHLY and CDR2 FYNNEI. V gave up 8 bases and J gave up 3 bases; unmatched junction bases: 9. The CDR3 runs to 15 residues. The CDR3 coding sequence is TGTGCCAGCTCCAGGCGGGGGACAGGGGAAGAGACCCAGTACTTC. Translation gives CASSRRGTGEETQYF.

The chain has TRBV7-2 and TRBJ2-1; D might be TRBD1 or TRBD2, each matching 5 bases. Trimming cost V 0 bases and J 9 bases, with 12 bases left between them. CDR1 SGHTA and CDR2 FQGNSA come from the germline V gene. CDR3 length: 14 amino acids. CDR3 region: CASSLAVGTGEQFF. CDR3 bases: TGTGCCAGCAGCTTAGCGGTCGGGACGGGTGAGCAGTTCTTC.

The CDR3 protein is CSARPMSGGLREQYF. CDR3 coding DNA: TGCAGTGCTCGCCCCATGAGCGGGGGCTTGCGGGAGCAGTACTTC. The rearrangement joins TRBV20-1 to TRBJ2-7; 8 nucleotides match TRBD2. This CDR3 spans 15 amino acids. In germline, CDR1 is DFQATT, CDR2 SNEGSKA (reference sequence). V dropped 5 bases and J dropped 7; count of bases not matched to a gene: 16.

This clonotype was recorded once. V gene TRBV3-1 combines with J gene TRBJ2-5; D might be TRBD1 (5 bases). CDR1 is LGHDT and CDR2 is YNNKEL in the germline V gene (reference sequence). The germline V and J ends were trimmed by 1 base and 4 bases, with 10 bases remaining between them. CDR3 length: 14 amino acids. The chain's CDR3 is CASSQVRQLETQYF. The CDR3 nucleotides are TGTGCCAGCAGCCAAGTGAGACAGTTAGAGACCCAGTACTTC.

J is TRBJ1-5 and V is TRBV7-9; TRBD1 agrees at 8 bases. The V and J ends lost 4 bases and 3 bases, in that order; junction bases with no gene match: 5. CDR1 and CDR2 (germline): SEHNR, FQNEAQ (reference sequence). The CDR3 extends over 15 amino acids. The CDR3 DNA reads TGTGCCAGCAGCTCGGGACAGGTAGACAATCAGCCCCAGCATTTT. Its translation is CASSSGQVDNQPQHF.

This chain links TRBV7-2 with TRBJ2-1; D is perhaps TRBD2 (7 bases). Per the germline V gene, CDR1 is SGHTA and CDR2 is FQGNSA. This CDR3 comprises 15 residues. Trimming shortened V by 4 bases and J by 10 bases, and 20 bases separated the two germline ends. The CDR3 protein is CASSSPGGPLVEQFF. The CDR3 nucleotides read TGTGCCAGCAGCTCCCCGGGGGGCCCCCTGGTAGAGCAGTTCTTC.

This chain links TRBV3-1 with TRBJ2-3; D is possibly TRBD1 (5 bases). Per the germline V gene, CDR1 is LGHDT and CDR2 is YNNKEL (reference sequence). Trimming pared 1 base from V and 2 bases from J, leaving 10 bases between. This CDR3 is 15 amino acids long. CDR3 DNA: TGTGCCAGCAGCCAAGGGGCAGGGCCCACAGATACGCAGTATTTT. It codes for CASSQGAGPTDTQYF.

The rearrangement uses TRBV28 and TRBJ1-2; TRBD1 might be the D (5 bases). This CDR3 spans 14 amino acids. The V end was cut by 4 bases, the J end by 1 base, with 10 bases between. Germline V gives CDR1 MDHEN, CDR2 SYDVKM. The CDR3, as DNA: TGTGCCAGCAGTTCGATGACAGATAACTATGGCTACACCTTC. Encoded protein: CASSSMTDNYGYTF.

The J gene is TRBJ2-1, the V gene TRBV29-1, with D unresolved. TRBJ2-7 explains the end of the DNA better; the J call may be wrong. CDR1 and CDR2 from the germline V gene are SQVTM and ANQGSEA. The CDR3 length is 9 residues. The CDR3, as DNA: TGCAGCGTTGACAGGGAGCAGTACTTC. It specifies CSVDREQYF.

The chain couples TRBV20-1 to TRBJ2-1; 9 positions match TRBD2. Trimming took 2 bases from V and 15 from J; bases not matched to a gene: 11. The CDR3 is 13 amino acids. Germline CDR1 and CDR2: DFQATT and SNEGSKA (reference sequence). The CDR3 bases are TGCAGTGCTAGAAGGGGAGGTAGCGGGGGATGGTTCTTC. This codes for CSARRGGSGGWFF.